This T cell receptor beta chain was recovered during a study of siplizumab effects on memory and regulatory T cells. Whole-study results and caveats: Siplizumab brought about a significant reduction in alloreactive sequences traceable to unstimulated CD4+ memory cells. Contribution to the alloresponse seemed major for naive T cells, which also seemed more diverse than memory cells. No more than a minor fraction of alloreactive clones could be traced back to unstimulated subsets.

Per-sample assaying covered 10^5 or so TCR templates. Profiling relied on immunoSEQ multiplex PCR, and the TCRdb table lists in-frame clones only, not all of them. This sample carries 90,000 to 150,000 clones, roughly 95% of them seen once, and the ten largest clones take over 0.15%. This CDR3 is 15 amino acids long. Germline V CDR1 and CDR2: SGHRS, YFSETQ. With 0 bases removed from V and 5 bases from J, the gap between germline ends came to 11 bases. About this clone: The antigen is unknown.

The chain uses TRBV5-1 and TRBJ1-4, with unresolved D. Material: non-Treg CD4+ T cells sorted from blood. This TCR was recovered from a human donor in good health. This chain's CDR3 is CASSLVLGTNEKLFF. In DNA, the CDR3 is TGCGCCAGCAGCTTGGTCTTGGGTACAAATGAAAAACTGTTTTTT. The full variable domain, its missing parts supplied by reference TRBV5-1 and TRBJ1-4, is KAGVTQTPRYLIKTRGQQVTLSCSPISGHRSVSWYQQTPGQGLQFLFEYFSETQRNKGNFPGRFSGRQFSNSRSEMNVSTLELGDSALYLCASSLVLGTNEKLFFGSGTQLSVL.